This T cell receptor (beta chain) derives from a study of shared clonotypes between healthy human individuals. CD45RO-negative CD8 cells positively selected for CCR7 made up the naive population, which excluded terminally differentiated effector memory CD45RA+ cells. Germline values: CDR1 MDHEN, CDR2 SYDVKM. CDR3 length: 16 amino acids. With V trimmed by 4 bases and J by 6 bases, 13 bases remained unmatched. TCRdb's table, derived via immunoSEQ multiplex PCR, lists solely in-frame clones and lacks some. The data contain millions of clones, under 95% of them singletons. The sample taken for sequencing was naive CD8+ T cells from PBMCs. The clonotype was recovered from a man between 18 and 29 years old in good health. Some clones in this sample may be carry-over from other donors' samples. The chain uses TRBV28 and TRBJ2-7, with 9 nucleotides matching TRBD2. In DNA form, the CDR3 reads TGTGCCAGCAGTTCGTTGGGGCTAGCGGGAAAGGGCGAGCAGTACTTC. It encodes CASSSLGLAGKGEQYF.